This T cell receptor (beta chain) was sequenced during a study of T cell responses to AZD1222 COVID-19 vaccine. V was cut by 2 bases and J by 5 bases, with 9 bases left in between. Germline V lookup: CDR1 MNHEY, CDR2 SMNVEV (reference sequence). CDR3 length: 13 residues. Produced via immunoSEQ multiplex PCR; TCRdb's table is partial and in-frame only. The data show some 120,000 clones, about 90% seen once. The sample consisted of peripheral blood, taken on day 0 of AZD1222 vaccination. This sequence joins TRBV27 and TRBJ1-1, with D uncertain. The TCR comes from an adult in good health. CDR3 loop: CASSLNSGTEAFF. CDR3 DNA: TGTGCCAGCAGTTTAAATTCTGGGACTGAAGCTTTCTTT.